The 15 T cell receptor beta chains listed next were all sequenced from one sample in a study of T-cell reconstitution after alpha-beta-depleted transplantation in children. Unique molecular identifiers were incorporated into the prepared TCRbeta library. Each CDR3 protein is one row after TCRdb ran MiXCR on the PCR reads. This sample has 500,000 to 600,000 distinct CDR3 sequences, with about 31% found just once. The material was PBMCs from the stem cell graft donor, obtained from the stem cell graft. Every receptor here comes from a human donor who donated a stem cell graft to a child with aplastic anemia.

This clonotype was observed a handful of times. The rearrangement links TRBV5-1 to TRBJ2-7; 10 bases line up with TRBD1. CDR1 SGHRS and CDR2 YFSETQ come from the germline V gene. The V and J ends lost 2 bases and 6 bases, in that order; junction bases with no gene match: 8. The length of the CDR3 is 15 residues. The CDR3 sequence is CASSFYGTGVSEQYF. CDR3 nucleotide sequence: TGCGCCAGCAGCTTCTACGGGACAGGGGTATCCGAGCAGTACTTC.

The chain has TRBV20-1 and TRBJ1-2; D not resolved. V gave up 0 bases and J gave up 7 bases, with 6 bases separating them. The CDR3 is 11 amino acids. Germline V gene lookup returns CDR1 DFQATT and CDR2 SNEGSKA (reference sequence). CDR3 bases: TGCAGTGCTAGAGATCGAGTTGGCTACACCTTC. Its translation is CSARDRVGYTF.

The chain couples TRBV11-2 to TRBJ2-1, with 11 positions matching TRBD2. J was trimmed by 5 bases and V by 3 bases; bases with no gene match: 6. CDR1 and CDR2 from the germline V gene are SGHAT and FQNNGV. CDR3 length: 16 residues. In DNA, the CDR3 is TGTGCCAGCAGCTTCCCGGGACTAGCGGTACACAATGAGCAGTTCTTC. Its translation: CASSFPGLAVHNEQFF.

This clonotype was seen a few times. The rearrangement links TRBV4-3 to TRBJ1-1; D remains unclear. Germline CDR1 and CDR2: LGHNA and YSLEER. The CDR3 contains 14 residues. The V end was cut by 2 bases, the J end by 0 bases, with 7 bases between. CDR3 sequence: CASSQLRMNTEAFF. The CDR3 nucleotides are TGCGCCAGCAGCCAACTTAGGATGAACACTGAAGCTTTCTTT.

This clonotype appeared a few times. V usage is TRBV20-1 and J usage is TRBJ2-7; D perhaps matches TRBD2 (5 bases). The length of the CDR3 is 13 residues. CDR1 and CDR2 (germline): DFQATT, SNEGSKA (reference sequence). V was shortened by 0 bases and J by 1 base, with 7 bases between the two germline ends. CDR3 nucleotides: TGCAGTGCTAGAGATCCGGGGTCCTACGAGCAGTACTTC. It encodes CSARDPGSYEQYF.

A few counts support this clonotype. The rearrangement uses TRBV6-1 and TRBJ1-5; 7 bases match TRBD1. V shed 6 bases, J shed 6 bases, and the junction held 8 bases outside the gene matches. Per the germline V gene, CDR1 is MNHNS and CDR2 is SASEGT. The CDR3 is made up of 14 amino acids. CDR3 in DNA: TGTGCCAGCAGCCGAGGGACAGTGGCTCAGCCCCAGCATTTT. Its protein is CASSRGTVAQPQHF.

This clonotype was seen a few times. The genes are TRBV5-1 and TRBJ2-5, with D possibly being TRBD2 (6 bases). There are 15 residues in the CDR3. V dropped 0 bases and J dropped 3 bases, with 12 bases sitting between them. Germline V lookup: CDR1 SGHRS, CDR2 YFSETQ. CDR3 loop: CASSLGLGGEETQYF. CDR3 bases: TGCGCCAGCAGCTTGGGACTAGGAGGGGAAGAGACCCAGTACTTC.

This clonotype has just a few counts. The chain links TRBV7-8 to TRBJ1-4; D possibly corresponds to TRBD1 (6 bases). This CDR3 is built from 15 residues. The V gene's germline CDR1 is SGHVS and CDR2 FQNEAQ. The V end lost 1 base, the J end lost 8 bases, and 14 bases lay between the germline ends. DNA of the CDR3: TGTGCCAGCAGCTTAGGCAGGGGAGCGGCGGAAAAACTGTTTTTT. This gives the protein CASSLGRGAAEKLFF.

The sample holds a few counts of this clonotype. One end of the junction fails to match germline, which may point to a read error. The gene calls are TRBV4-2 and TRBJ1-2, with D possibly TRBD1 on 6 matching bases. The CDR3 runs 15 residues. CDR1 is LGHNA and CDR2 is YNFKEQ in the germline V gene. CDR3 sequence (DNA): TGTGCCAGCAGCCGAATGGACAGAGAGAACTATGGCTACACCTTT. Translated: CASSRMDRENYGYTF.

The chain couples TRBV7-9 to TRBJ2-7; D perhaps matches TRBD2 (6 bases). Germline assignment: CDR1 SEHNR and CDR2 FQNEAQ (reference sequence). The CDR3 is made up of 17 amino acids. Trimming removed 0 bases at V and 0 bases at J, with 15 bases between. CDR3 nucleotides: TGTGCCAGCAGCTTAGCCGATGGTGCGGGATACTCCTACGAGCAGTACGTC. It specifies CASSLADGAGYSYEQYV.

The rearrangement joins TRBV12-3 or TRBV12-4 to TRBJ1-1; D call uncertain. The ends were cut back, 3 bases at V and 4 bases at J, with 12 bases in the middle. The CDR3 contains 14 residues. CDR3 residues: CASSFRGFGTEAFF. CDR3 nucleotide sequence: TGTGCCAGCAGTTTTCGAGGGTTCGGCACTGAAGCTTTCTTT.

The chain combines TRBV7-2 with TRBJ2-5; TRBD2 is a possible D gene (6 bases). The V and J ends lost 5 bases and 1 base respectively, with 8 bases between them. The length of the CDR3 is 13 residues. From germline, CDR1 is SGHTA and CDR2 FQGNSA. CDR3 in DNA: TGTGCCAGCAGCGAGCGGGTCCAAGAGACCCAGTACTTC. Residues: CASSERVQETQYF.

The V and J genes are TRBV15 and TRBJ2-7; no firm D call. This CDR3 region has 16 residues. Germline CDR1 reads LNHNV; CDR2 reads YYDKDF (reference sequence). V was clipped by 0 bases and J by 0 bases, with 12 bases between them. The CDR3 spells CATSRELGLASYEQYF. The CDR3 DNA reads as TGTGCCACCAGCAGAGAACTGGGCTTAGCCTCCTACGAGCAGTACTTC.

The rearrangement uses TRBV30 and TRBJ1-4, with a weak D call TRBD1 (5 bases). V lost 4 bases and J lost 5, with 20 bases in between. This CDR3 is built from 16 residues. Germline CDR1 and CDR2: GTSNPN and SVGIG (reference sequence). The CDR3 region has the DNA TGTGCCTGGAATCAGGGCGCCGGCCAAACAAATGAAAAACTGTTTTTT. The encoded protein is CAWNQGAGQTNEKLFF.

The chain carries TRBV12-3 or TRBV12-4 and TRBJ1-5; a possible D gene is TRBD1 (6 bases). V lost 10 bases to trimming and J lost 4 bases, with 17 bases between them. The CDR3 runs to 14 residues. CDR3 sequence: CATQGTSGNQPQHF. The CDR3 DNA is TGTGCCACTCAGGGGACATCGGGGAATCAGCCCCAGCATTTT.